This TCR beta chain was sequenced during a study of blood T cells in healthy people across ages. Findings and limits, study-wide: Naive CD4+ cell counts and diversity both ran higher in long-lived than in aged donors. Roughly linear declines in TCR beta diversity per million T cells occurred with age.

The V gene end was trimmed by 6 bases and the J gene end by 11 bases; junction bases not matched to a gene: 14. Germline V gene lookup returns CDR1 SNHLY and CDR2 FYNNEI. The CDR3 runs to 14 residues. In the case of this clonotype: The antigen remains unidentified.

Drawing of peripheral blood yielded about 10 milliliters from each donor. Per-sample yields of isolated PBMCs were at least 7 million. PCR was performed a second time for roughly 7 to 12 cycles using a sample-barcoded 5' primer and a J-beta primer mix. TCRdb itself ran the 5' RACE reads through MiXCR, one entry per CDR3 protein. The sample yields roughly 1.5 million distinct CDR3 sequences, 35% to 45% seen once. Specimen: blood. This TCR came from a young woman in good health. The gene calls are TRBV2 and TRBJ2-5; 8 bases are a match to TRBD1. The CDR3 bases are TGTGCCAGCAGCTTCGGGACAGGAGATATAGAGCAGTACTTC. Its translation is CASSFGTGDIEQYF. Together with reference TRBV2 and TRBJ2-5, the CDR3 gives the full variable domain: EPEVTQTPSHQVTQMGQEVILRCVPISNHLYFYWYRQILGQKVEFLVSFYNNEISEKSEIFDDQFSVERPDGSNFTLKIRSTKLEDSAMYFCASSFGTGDIEQYFGPGTRLLVL.